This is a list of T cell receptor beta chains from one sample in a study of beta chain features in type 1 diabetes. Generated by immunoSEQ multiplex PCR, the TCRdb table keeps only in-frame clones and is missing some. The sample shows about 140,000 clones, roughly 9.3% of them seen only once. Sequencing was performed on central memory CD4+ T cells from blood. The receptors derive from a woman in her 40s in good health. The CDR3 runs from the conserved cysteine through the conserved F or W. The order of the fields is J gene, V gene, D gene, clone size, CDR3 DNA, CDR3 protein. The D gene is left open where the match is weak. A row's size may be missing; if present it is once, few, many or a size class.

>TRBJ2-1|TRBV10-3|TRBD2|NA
TGTGCCGTACGGACTAGCGGGGGTGCGCATGAGCAGTTCTTC
CAVRTSGGAHEQFF
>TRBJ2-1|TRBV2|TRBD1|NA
TGTGCCAGCAGTGAGGAGGGACAGGGGTACAATGAGCAGTTCTTC
CASSEEGQGYNEQFF
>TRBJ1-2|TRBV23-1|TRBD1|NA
TGCGCCAGCAGTTTCGACAGGGGCAGCTATGGCTACACCTTC
CASSFDRGSYGYTF
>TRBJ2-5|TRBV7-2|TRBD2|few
TGTGCCAGCAGCTTAACTGCGAGCGGGGGGTACCAAGAGACCCAGTACTTC
CASSLTASGGYQETQYF
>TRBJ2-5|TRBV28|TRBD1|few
TGTGCCAGCAGTCCACCGCTGGGACAGGGACCTCGCGAGACCCAGTACTTC
CASSPPLGQGPRETQYF
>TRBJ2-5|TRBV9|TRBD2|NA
TGTGCCAGCAGCGTAGGTGGGCGGGGGGGACAAGAGACCCAGTACTTC
CASSVGGRGGQETQYF
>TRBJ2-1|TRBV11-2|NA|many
TGTGCCAGCAGCTTAGAGGCCAACAATGAGCAGTTCTTC
CASSLEANNEQFF
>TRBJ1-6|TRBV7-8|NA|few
TGTGCCAGCAGCTTACCGGGGTATTCACCCCTCCACTTT
CASSLPGYSPLHF
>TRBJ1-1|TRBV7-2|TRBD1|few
TGTGCCAGCAGCTTCCCTCGGGACAGGGAGAACACTGAAGCTTTCTTT
CASSFPRDRENTEAFF
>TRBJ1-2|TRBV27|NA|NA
TGTGCCAGCAGTTTAAGCAGTACAGGAGATCCGGGCTACACCTTC
CASSLSSTGDPGYTF
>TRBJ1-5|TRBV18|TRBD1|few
TGTGCCAGCTCACCGACAGGGTTCGATCAGCCCCAGCATTTT
CASSPTGFDQPQHF
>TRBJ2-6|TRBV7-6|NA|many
TGTGCCAGCAGCTTAGGCCCTCCAGCGGTTTCTGGGGCCAACGTCCTGACTTTC
CASSLGPPAVSGANVLTF
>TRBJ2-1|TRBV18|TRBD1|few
TGTGCCAGCTCACTCCGGACCACGAAACAGGGGGCAGGGGAGCAGTTCTTC
CASSLRTTKQGAGEQFF
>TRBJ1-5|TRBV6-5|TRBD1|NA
TGTGCCAGCAGTTACGCCGGACAGGGAGTACCCCAGCATTTT
CASSYAGQGVPQHF
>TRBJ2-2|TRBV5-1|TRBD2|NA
TGCGCCAGCAGCTTGAGCGGGGCTCCCACCGGGGAGCTGTTTTTT
CASSLSGAPTGELFF
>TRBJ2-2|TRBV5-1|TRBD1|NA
TGCGCCAGCAGCTCAGGGGGCGACACCGGGGAGCTGTTTTTT
CASSSGGDTGELFF
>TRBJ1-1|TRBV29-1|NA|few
TGCAGCGTTGCAAATTCGAACACTGAAGCTTTCTTT
CSVANSNTEAFF
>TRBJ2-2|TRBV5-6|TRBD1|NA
TGTGCCAGCAGCCCGCCGGGACAGGGGTGGACCGGGGAGCTGTTTTTT
CASSPPGQGWTGELFF
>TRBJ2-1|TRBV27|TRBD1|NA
TGTGCCAGCAGTGCCGTCCTCCCCGGGACAGGGGTGAGCAATGAGCAGTTCTTC
CASSAVLPGTGVSNEQFF
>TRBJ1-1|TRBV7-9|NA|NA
TGTGCCAGCAGCTTACACCCTACAGGGCTTGAAGCTTTCTTT
CASSLHPTGLEAFF
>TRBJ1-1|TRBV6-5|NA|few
TGTGCCAGCAGTTACTCGACAGTGAACACTGAAGCTTTCTTT
CASSYSTVNTEAFF
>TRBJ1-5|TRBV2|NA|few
TGTGCCACAACCCGTGACAGGACTCAGCCCCAGCATTTT
CATTRDRTQPQHF
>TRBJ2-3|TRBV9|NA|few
TGTGCCAGCAGCGTCCGATCTAGCGCGGATGGGACAGATACGCAGTATTTT
CASSVRSSADGTDTQYF
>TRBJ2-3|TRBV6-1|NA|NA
TGTGCCAGCACCTCACTAGGCTCTACGCAGTATTTT
CASTSLGSTQYF
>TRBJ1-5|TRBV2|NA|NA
TGTGCCAGCAGTGGGGACATTCTTAGCAATCAGCCCCAGCATTTT
CASSGDILSNQPQHF
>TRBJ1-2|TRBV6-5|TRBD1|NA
TGTGCCAGCAGTCCGGGACAGGGGTATTATGGCTACACCTTC
CASSPGQGYYGYTF
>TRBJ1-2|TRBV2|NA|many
TGTGCCAGCAGTGAAGCTTCTTCTCGTAACTATGGCTACACCTTC
CASSEASSRNYGYTF
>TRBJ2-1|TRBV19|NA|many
TGTGCCAGTAGTTTCTTAGTATCCTACAATGAGCAGTTCTTC
CASSFLVSYNEQFF
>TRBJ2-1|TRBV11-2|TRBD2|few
TGTGCCAGCAGCTTAGGCGGGGGAGGGAATGAGCAGTTCTTC
CASSLGGGGNEQFF
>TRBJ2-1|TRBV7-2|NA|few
TGTGCCAGCAGCTTATACAGGCCCAATGAGCAGTTCTTC
CASSLYRPNEQFF
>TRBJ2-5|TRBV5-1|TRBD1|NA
TGCGCCAGCAGCCCCAGGACAGGGGGGACGGGAGAGACCCAGTACTTC
CASSPRTGGTGETQYF
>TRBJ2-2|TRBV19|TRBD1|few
TGTGCCAGTAGTCCGGCGACAGGGTACACCGGGGAGCTGTTTTTT
CASSPATGYTGELFF
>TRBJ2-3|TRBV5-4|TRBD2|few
TGTGCCAGCAGCCGAGCGGGGGGGAGTAGCACAGATACGCAGTATTTT
CASSRAGGSSTDTQYF
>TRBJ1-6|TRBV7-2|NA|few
TGTGCCAGCAGCTTAGATCAGGGGCGGACACCCCTCCACTTT
CASSLDQGRTPLHF
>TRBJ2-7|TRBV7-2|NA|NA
TGTGCCAGCAGCTTAGTAGCTGGGAGCTCCTACGAGCAGTACTTC
CASSLVAGSSYEQYF
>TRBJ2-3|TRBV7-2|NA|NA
TGTGCCAGCAGCTTAGACAGTGGGGATACGCAGTATTTT
CASSLDSGDTQYF
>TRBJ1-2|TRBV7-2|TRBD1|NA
TGTGCCAGCAGCTTAGTAACAGGGGCTAACTATGGCTACACCTTC
CASSLVTGANYGYTF
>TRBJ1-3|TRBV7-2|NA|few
TGTGCCAGCAGCCCAATGGCCCTGACAGCTGGAAACACCATATATTTT
CASSPMALTAGNTIYF
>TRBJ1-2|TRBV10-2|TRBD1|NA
TGCGCCAGTAGGGACAGGGGGCGACTGGGTGGCTACACCTTC
CASRDRGRLGGYTF